The T cell receptor (beta chain) under discussion was sequenced for a study of T cells of healthy individuals. Between the trimmed V and J ends, which lost 5 bases and 9 bases, there was a span of 18 bases. Germline lookup yields CDR1 SGHDT and CDR2 YYEEEE. The CDR3 contains 14 residues. MiXCR, run by TCRdb on the 5' RACE reads, gives a single entry per CDR3 protein. The sample has about 63,000 distinct CDR3 sequences; roughly 15% are singletons. This clonotype was counted many times. The chain couples TRBV5-6 to TRBJ2-1; perhaps D is TRBD1 or TRBD2 (5 bases each). This clonotype was sampled from a human donor in good health. This chain's CDR3 is CASSIRRTTGEQFF. CDR3 nucleotides: TGTGCCAGCAGTATACGGAGGACAACAGGTGAGCAGTTCTTC.